Included here is one TCR beta chain sequence, with context. An end of the junction does not agree with germline; a read error may underlie this. Seattle patient enrollment occurred during active infection, with longitudinal follow-up thereafter. CDR1 and CDR2 from the germline V gene are MDHEN and SYDVKM. This CDR3 has 15 amino acids. This entry is derived from a study of blood T cell repertoires in COVID-19. Overall study context: Samples of COVID-19 (acute and convalescent) were obtained from the United States, Italy and Spain. PBMCs, B-cell-depleted T cells, or T cells were the source of the cDNA or gDNA that made up the material.

The authors' processing: Researchers report that nucleated cell counts were estimated from reference gene primer amplification. The assay was immunoSEQ multiplex PCR, and TCRdb's table has in-frame clones only and misses some. V and J calls and clone size are copied from that table; D and trimming were computed from the DNA. The sample has over 45,000 clones, about 88% seen once. The chain couples TRBV28 to TRBJ2-1, with 7 bases matching TRBD2. The material sequenced was peripheral blood. This receptor was taken from a woman aged 55-70 years with COVID-19, enrolled during active disease. The CDR3 protein is CAISGAGGGRGEQFF. The CDR3 DNA reads as TGTGCCATCAGTGGGGCTGGGGGGGGTCGTGGTGAGCAGTTCTTC.